Shown below are 12 T cell receptor beta chains from a single sample sequenced in a study of a mutant IDH1 vaccine in newly diagnosed glioma. As to time point: week 5, during vaccination. All doses held 300 ug of mutant IDH1 20-mer peptide, with topical imiquimod. These TCRs' antigens remain unknown. The data were produced by immunoSEQ multiplex PCR, yet TCRdb's version contains in-frame clones alone and is incomplete. The sample contains approximately 26,000 clones, more than 80% of which appear only once. Sequences were derived from PBMCs, sampled from a glioma patient whose treatment included an IDH1 peptide vaccine. These receptors were obtained from a man between 18 and 35 years old with glioma.

The chain is built from TRBV7-9 and TRBJ2-7, with TRBD1 matching 7 bases. With 5 bases clipped from V and 4 bases from J, the junction kept 11 bases outside the gene matches. In germline, CDR1 is SEHNR, CDR2 FQNEAQ (reference sequence). The CDR3 is 15 amino acids. The CDR3 loop is CASSHRQGMRYEQYF. CDR3 coding DNA: TGTGCCAGCAGCCACCGACAGGGTATGAGATACGAGCAGTACTTC.

The J gene is TRBJ2-1, the V gene TRBV19; 12 positions match TRBD1. The junction had 6 bases not matched to a gene; V was cut back by 5 bases and J by 10 bases. Germline V gene sequence: CDR1 LNHDA, CDR2 SQIVND (reference sequence). The CDR3 is 14 amino acids. The CDR3: CASSAGQGAGEQFF. The CDR3 DNA is TGTGCCAGTAGTGCGGGACAGGGGGCGGGAGAGCAGTTCTTC.

A single count supports this clone. V and J are TRBV27 and TRBJ1-1; D gene uncertain. The CDR3 consists of 13 residues. Trimming cost V 3 bases and J 3 bases, with 8 bases left between them. Germline CDR1 MNHEY, CDR2 SMNVEV (reference sequence). The CDR3 DNA reads TGTGCCAGCAGTTTGTGGCTGCACACTGAAGCTTTCTTT. Translated, it gives CASSLWLHTEAFF.

This clone was counted once. The rearrangement uses TRBV18 and TRBJ2-1; 10 nucleotides line up with TRBD2. CDR3 length: 15 residues. V shed 6 bases and J 15 bases; nucleotides not matched to a gene: 17. Looked up from germline, CDR1 is KGHSH and CDR2 is LQKENI. CDR3 coding DNA: TGTGCCAGCTCTCCTAGCGGGAGCGTAGTTCCCATCCCGTTCTTC. Protein: CASSPSGSVVPIPFF.

This rearrangement joins TRBV2 to TRBJ2-7; no firm D call. V lost 3 bases and J lost 0, with 6 bases in between. The V gene's germline CDR1 is SNHLY and CDR2 FYNNEI. CDR3 length: 13 amino acids. The CDR3 loop reads CASSDYNSYEQYF. Written as DNA, the CDR3 is TGTGCCAGCAGTGACTACAACTCCTACGAGCAGTACTTC. Combining the CDR3 with reference TRBV2 and TRBJ2-7 gives the whole variable domain EPEVTQTPSHQVTQMGQEVILRCVPISNHLYFYWYRQILGQKVEFLVSFYNNEISEKSEIFDDQFSVERPDGSNFTLKIRSTKLEDSAMYFCASSDYNSYEQYFGPGTRLTVT.

This sequence joins TRBV6-5 and TRBJ2-1; 7 bases are a match to TRBD2. The CDR3 spans 14 residues. The germline V gene encodes CDR1 MNHEY and CDR2 SVGAGI. The V and J ends lost 2 bases and 8 bases, in that order; junction bases with no gene match: 6. CDR3 nucleotide sequence: TGTGCCAGCAGTTACGAGGTGGGAGGGGATGAGCAGTTCTTC. The encoded protein is CASSYEVGGDEQFF.

J is TRBJ1-2 and V is TRBV5-1; a weak D match, TRBD1 (5 bases). CDR3 length: 16 residues. The germline V gene has CDR1 SGHRS and CDR2 YFSETQ. Trimming pared 6 bases from V and 5 bases from J, leaving 23 bases between. CDR3 sequence reads: CASKLGEEQAKYGYTF. DNA for the CDR3: TGCGCCAGCAAATTGGGAGAGGAACAGGCCAAGTATGGCTACACCTTC. The full variable domain, completed using reference TRBV5-1 and TRBJ1-2, is KAGVTQTPRYLIKTRGQQVTLSCSPISGHRSVSWYQQTPGQGLQFLFEYFSETQRNKGNFPGRFSGRQFSNSRSEMNVSTLELGDSALYLCASKLGEEQAKYGYTFGSGTRLTVV.

This chain links TRBV4-2 with TRBJ2-7; 12 bases fit TRBD2. The ends lost 1 base at V and 1 base at J; junction bases unmatched: 8. Germline loops: CDR1 LGHNA, CDR2 YNFKEQ. The CDR3 extends over 18 amino acids. Written as DNA, the CDR3 is TGTGCCAGCAGCCAAGGTCTAGCGGGAGGGCAGGGGTCCTACGAGCAGTACTTC. This encodes CASSQGLAGGQGSYEQYF.

The chain carries TRBV5-1 and TRBJ2-7; no definite D call. The CDR3 loop spans 12 amino acids. The germline gives CDR1 SGHRS, CDR2 YFSETQ. V was shortened by 4 bases and J by 2 bases, with 7 bases between the two germline ends. The CDR3 coding sequence is TGCGCCAGCAGCCTCGAACCCTACGAGCAGTACTTC. Amino acid sequence: CASSLEPYEQYF.

J is TRBJ2-2 and V is TRBV4-1, with 7 bases lining up with TRBD2. Per germline, CDR1 MGHRA and CDR2 YSYEKL. This CDR3 has 15 amino acids. The junction had 5 bases not matched to a gene; V was cut back by 0 bases and J by 7 bases. The CDR3 is CASSQETSRDGELFF. The CDR3 DNA is TGCGCCAGCAGCCAAGAGACTAGCAGGGACGGGGAGCTGTTTTTT.

The rearrangement joins TRBV6-1 to TRBJ1-2; D is perhaps TRBD1 (5 bases). V lost 6 bases, J lost 4 bases, and 18 bases lay in between. The V gene's germline CDR1 is MNHNS and CDR2 SASEGT. The CDR3 consists of 15 residues. The CDR3 sequence: CASSEGLDGSYGYTF. DNA for the CDR3: TGTGCCAGCAGCGAGGGGTTGGACGGAAGCTATGGCTACACCTTC.

This chain uses TRBV19 with TRBJ1-5, with D perhaps TRBD1 (6 bases). CDR1 LNHDA and CDR2 SQIVND come from the germline V gene (reference sequence). This CDR3 has 17 residues. V lost 7 bases, J lost 2 bases, and 21 bases lay in between. CDR3 DNA: TGTGCCAGTAAAGGGGGGATGTCGTACAGCGGCAATCAGCCCCAGCATTTT. Its translation is CASKGGMSYSGNQPQHF. Full variable domain (outside the CDR3, taken from reference TRBV19 and TRBJ1-5): DGGITQSPKYLFRKEGQNVTLSCEQNLNHDAMYWYRQDPGQGLRLIYYSQIVNDFQKGDIAEGYSVSREKKESFPLTVTSAQKNPTAFYLCASKGGMSYSGNQPQHFGDGTRLSIL.